These T cell receptor beta chains were read from a single sample in a study of cytomegalovirus exposure and HLA in healthy donors. Measured with immunoSEQ multiplex PCR; TCRdb has only the in-frame clones, and not every one. The top ten hold 1.1% of the sample, which has some 56,000 clones, around 94% seen once. Sample: PBMCs. The receptors originated from a man younger than 35 in good health and CMV-seronegative. The CDR3 runs from the conserved cysteine through the conserved F or W. The order of the fields is CDR3 DNA, CDR3 protein, D gene, V gene, clone size, J gene. The D gene is left open where the match is weak. Some rows have no size entry. The others give once, few or many, or a class for an expanded clone.

cdr3_nt: TGTGCCAGCAGCTTAGGCGAGACAGGGGCAGCTGGAAACACCATATATTTT; cdr3_aa: CASSLGETGAAGNTIYF; d_call: TRBD1; v_call: TRBV7-4; clone_size: .; j_call: TRBJ1-3
cdr3_nt: TGTGCCAGCGGGGAGGGGGGCCAAGAGACCCAGTACTTC; cdr3_aa: CASGEGGQETQYF; d_call: .; v_call: TRBV9; clone_size: .; j_call: TRBJ2-5
cdr3_nt: TGCGCCAGCAGCTTGGCCAGTAGCTCAGGGGGTAGCTATGGCTACACCTTC; cdr3_aa: CASSLASSSGGSYGYTF; d_call: TRBD1; v_call: TRBV5-1; clone_size: .; j_call: TRBJ1-2
cdr3_nt: TGCGCCAGCAGCCAATCAATAGCGGGAGAGGGAACCGGGGAGCTGTTTTTT; cdr3_aa: CASSQSIAGEGTGELFF; d_call: TRBD2; v_call: TRBV4-3; clone_size: .; j_call: TRBJ2-2
cdr3_nt: TGTGCCAGCAGTCCGGGGACAGGGGGCTATGAGCAGTTCTTC; cdr3_aa: CASSPGTGGYEQFF; d_call: TRBD1; v_call: TRBV27; clone_size: .; j_call: TRBJ2-1
cdr3_nt: TGCAGCGCCGGGGGGGCGGATACGCAGTATTTT; cdr3_aa: CSAGGADTQYF; d_call: TRBD2; v_call: TRBV29-1; clone_size: .; j_call: TRBJ2-3
cdr3_nt: TGTGCCAGTAGTATAGGCGGGTCCCAAGAGACCCAGTACTTC; cdr3_aa: CASSIGGSQETQYF; d_call: .; v_call: TRBV19; clone_size: .; j_call: TRBJ2-5
cdr3_nt: TGTGCCAGCAGCTTGGACAGGGACACCGGGGAGCTGTTTTTT; cdr3_aa: CASSLDRDTGELFF; d_call: TRBD1; v_call: TRBV11-2; clone_size: .; j_call: TRBJ2-2
cdr3_nt: TGCGCCAGCAGCCCTCGCCCCGGGACAGGGGGCTTCGAGCAGTACTTC; cdr3_aa: CASSPRPGTGGFEQYF; d_call: TRBD1; v_call: TRBV4-3; clone_size: .; j_call: TRBJ2-7
cdr3_nt: TGTGCCAGCACCACAATCCAAGAGACCCAGTACTTC; cdr3_aa: CASTTIQETQYF; d_call: .; v_call: TRBV13; clone_size: .; j_call: TRBJ2-5
cdr3_nt: TGTGCCAGCAGTTCCGGTGGAGGCACCTCTGGGCAGTATTTT; cdr3_aa: CASSSGGGTSGQYF; d_call: .; v_call: TRBV28; clone_size: few; j_call: TRBJ2-3
cdr3_nt: TGTGCCAGCAGCCGGGGCTTGGGAGGCGGGGGTCAGCAGTTCTTC; cdr3_aa: CASSRGLGGGGQQFF; d_call: TRBD2; v_call: TRBV14; clone_size: .; j_call: TRBJ2-1
cdr3_nt: TGTGCCATCAGAGGCAGGAGGGAGGGAGGGGCCGGGGCCAACGTCCTGACTTTC; cdr3_aa: CAIRGRREGGAGANVLTF; d_call: TRBD2; v_call: TRBV10-3; clone_size: .; j_call: TRBJ2-6
cdr3_nt: TGTGCCAGCAGCTTAGAAGCAGCGGGGGCCAGGGATTTT; cdr3_aa: CASSLEAAGARDF; d_call: TRBD2; v_call: TRBV7-6; clone_size: .; j_call: TRBJ2-3
cdr3_nt: TGTGCCAGCAGACGAGACAGACTAGCGGGAGGGAACAATGAGCAGTTCTTC; cdr3_aa: CASRRDRLAGGNNEQFF; d_call: TRBD2; v_call: TRBV7-2; clone_size: .; j_call: TRBJ2-1
cdr3_nt: TGTGCCAGCAGCAAAACCTCTAGTGGGTGGTCCTACGAGCAGTACTTC; cdr3_aa: CASSKTSSGWSYEQYF; d_call: .; v_call: TRBV5-5; clone_size: .; j_call: TRBJ2-7
cdr3_nt: TGCGCCAGCAGCTTCGAGCTCGTTCGTACCTACGAGCAGTACTTC; cdr3_aa: CASSFELVRTYEQYF; d_call: .; v_call: TRBV5-1; clone_size: .; j_call: TRBJ2-7
cdr3_nt: TGTGCCAGCAGTTTATCTGTGGGACTAGCGGGATACAATGAGCAGTTCTTC; cdr3_aa: CASSLSVGLAGYNEQFF; d_call: TRBD2; v_call: TRBV27; clone_size: .; j_call: TRBJ2-1
cdr3_nt: TGTGCCAGCAGGACTAGCCCCTACCTCAATGAGCAGTTCTTC; cdr3_aa: CASRTSPYLNEQFF; d_call: TRBD2; v_call: TRBV28; clone_size: .; j_call: TRBJ2-1
cdr3_nt: TGTGCCAGCAGTTTAGTGGCCGAGCGGGCCGAGCAGTACTTC; cdr3_aa: CASSLVAERAEQYF; d_call: .; v_call: TRBV27; clone_size: .; j_call: TRBJ2-7
cdr3_nt: TGTGCCAGCAGCTTAACAGCTAACTATGGCTACACCTTC; cdr3_aa: CASSLTANYGYTF; d_call: .; v_call: TRBV11-2; clone_size: .; j_call: TRBJ1-2
cdr3_nt: TGTGCCAGTAGTACTAGCGGGGCAGACTACAATGAGCAGTTCTTC; cdr3_aa: CASSTSGADYNEQFF; d_call: TRBD2; v_call: TRBV19; clone_size: once; j_call: TRBJ2-1
cdr3_nt: TGTGCCAGCAGCTTAGGTTCTGAGGTCCGGACCTACGAGCAGTACTTC; cdr3_aa: CASSLGSEVRTYEQYF; d_call: .; v_call: TRBV7-2; clone_size: .; j_call: TRBJ2-7
cdr3_nt: TGTGCCAGCAGCTCCGCCGGGACTAGCGGGTTGTACGAGCAGTACTTC; cdr3_aa: CASSSAGTSGLYEQYF; d_call: TRBD2; v_call: TRBV7-8; clone_size: .; j_call: TRBJ2-7
cdr3_nt: TGTGCCAGCAGCCCCCTGACAGGTTCGAACACTGAAGCTTTCTTT; cdr3_aa: CASSPLTGSNTEAFF; d_call: .; v_call: TRBV5-5; clone_size: .; j_call: TRBJ1-1
cdr3_nt: TGTGTCAGCTCACCAGGGACAGAGTCCTACGAGCAGTACTTC; cdr3_aa: CVSSPGTESYEQYF; d_call: TRBD1; v_call: TRBV18; clone_size: .; j_call: TRBJ2-7
cdr3_nt: TGTGCCAGCAGTTTAATTGGGACAGGGTCCTACGAGCAGTACTTC; cdr3_aa: CASSLIGTGSYEQYF; d_call: TRBD1; v_call: TRBV28; clone_size: .; j_call: TRBJ2-7
cdr3_nt: TGTGCCAGCAGCCCGGGAGGATACTACAATGAGCAGTTCTTC; cdr3_aa: CASSPGGYYNEQFF; d_call: TRBD2; v_call: TRBV6-5; clone_size: .; j_call: TRBJ2-1
cdr3_nt: TGTGCCAGCAGCCTACACAATGAGCAGTTCTTC; cdr3_aa: CASSLHNEQFF; d_call: .; v_call: TRBV7-6; clone_size: .; j_call: TRBJ2-1
cdr3_nt: TGTGCCAGCAGCGCCTCCCTGACAGGAGGTTTTCGCAATGAGCAGTTCTTC; cdr3_aa: CASSASLTGGFRNEQFF; d_call: .; v_call: TRBV9; clone_size: .; j_call: TRBJ2-1
cdr3_nt: TGTGCTAGCAGCTTGGGACTAGCGACTGGAGAGCTGTTTTTT; cdr3_aa: CASSLGLATGELFF; d_call: TRBD2; v_call: TRBV7-7; clone_size: .; j_call: TRBJ2-2
cdr3_nt: TGTGCCAGCAGCCCCCGTAGTAGCGCGGGGAGGTATGAGCAGTTCTTC; cdr3_aa: CASSPRSSAGRYEQFF; d_call: .; v_call: TRBV13; clone_size: .; j_call: TRBJ2-1
cdr3_nt: TGTGCCAGCAGTAAAATACGTCCGGATGGCTACACCTTC; cdr3_aa: CASSKIRPDGYTF; d_call: .; v_call: TRBV28; clone_size: .; j_call: TRBJ1-2
cdr3_nt: TGTGCCAGCAGCCCCGGCCGGGGCCAAGAGACCCAGTACTTC; cdr3_aa: CASSPGRGQETQYF; d_call: .; v_call: TRBV7-3; clone_size: .; j_call: TRBJ2-5
cdr3_nt: TGTGCCAGCAGCCTAGGGGCATTGGGCACTGAAGCTTTCTTT; cdr3_aa: CASSLGALGTEAFF; d_call: .; v_call: TRBV14; clone_size: once; j_call: TRBJ1-1
cdr3_nt: TGTGCCAGCAGTGACTCGAGGGTCCCCTACGAGCAGTACTTC; cdr3_aa: CASSDSRVPYEQYF; d_call: .; v_call: TRBV2; clone_size: .; j_call: TRBJ2-7
cdr3_nt: TGTGCTAGCAGCCCAATGGCCCCGGGACTAGCGGGGGAGAGGAATGAGCAGTTCTTC; cdr3_aa: CASSPMAPGLAGERNEQFF; d_call: TRBD2; v_call: TRBV7-7; clone_size: .; j_call: TRBJ2-1
cdr3_nt: TGTGCCAGCAGTTTAGCGGGAGAGAAGTTCTTC; cdr3_aa: CASSLAGEKFF; d_call: TRBD2; v_call: TRBV2; clone_size: .; j_call: TRBJ2-1
cdr3_nt: TGTGCCAGCAGCCCGACGGGACAGGGCACGGCTAATGAAAAACTGTTTTTT; cdr3_aa: CASSPTGQGTANEKLFF; d_call: TRBD1; v_call: TRBV7-9; clone_size: .; j_call: TRBJ1-4
cdr3_nt: TGTGCCAGCAGCTTAAAACCCAGCGGGATGAACAATGAGCAGTTCTTC; cdr3_aa: CASSLKPSGMNNEQFF; d_call: TRBD2; v_call: TRBV7-3; clone_size: .; j_call: TRBJ2-1
cdr3_nt: TGTGCCACCCAACAGGGAAACATTCAGTACTTC; cdr3_aa: CATQQGNIQYF; d_call: .; v_call: TRBV19; clone_size: .; j_call: TRBJ2-4
cdr3_nt: TGTGCCAGCAGCCCTCGACAGGGGGAGAACACTGAAGCTTTCTTT; cdr3_aa: CASSPRQGENTEAFF; d_call: TRBD1; v_call: TRBV5-4; clone_size: .; j_call: TRBJ1-1
cdr3_nt: TGCGCCAGCAGTGAGTCGAGAGGGAGGGAAGGGGAGACCCAGTACTTC; cdr3_aa: CASSESRGREGETQYF; d_call: TRBD2; v_call: TRBV10-2; clone_size: .; j_call: TRBJ2-5
cdr3_nt: TGTGCCAGCAGCTTTACGATGGCGGGAGCGGTCGGGGAGCTGTTTTTT; cdr3_aa: CASSFTMAGAVGELFF; d_call: TRBD2; v_call: TRBV7-2; clone_size: .; j_call: TRBJ2-2
cdr3_nt: TGTGCCAGCTCACCATCGATACCCCGGGGACAGCTGTCCTACGAGCAGTACTTC; cdr3_aa: CASSPSIPRGQLSYEQYF; d_call: TRBD1; v_call: TRBV18; clone_size: .; j_call: TRBJ2-7
cdr3_nt: TGTGCCAGCGGCAGGACTACGATAACAGATACGCAGTATTTT; cdr3_aa: CASGRTTITDTQYF; d_call: .; v_call: TRBV7-2; clone_size: .; j_call: TRBJ2-3
cdr3_nt: TGTGCCATCAGTGATGGGGCCGTTATGGGCTACGAGCAGTACTTC; cdr3_aa: CAISDGAVMGYEQYF; d_call: .; v_call: TRBV10-3; clone_size: .; j_call: TRBJ2-7
cdr3_nt: TGTGCCAGCAGCTTAGCGGCGGCCGGCGATACGCAGTATTTT; cdr3_aa: CASSLAAAGDTQYF; d_call: .; v_call: TRBV7-9; clone_size: .; j_call: TRBJ2-3
cdr3_nt: TGCGCCAGCAGTCATTCCGTTAAGGCCGGGACTAGCAGCGACAATGAGCAGTTCTTC; cdr3_aa: CASSHSVKAGTSSDNEQFF; d_call: TRBD2; v_call: TRBV23-1; clone_size: once; j_call: TRBJ2-1
cdr3_nt: TGTGCCAGCAATGGCGGGGAAGACAATGAGCAGTTCTTC; cdr3_aa: CASNGGEDNEQFF; d_call: .; v_call: TRBV27; clone_size: .; j_call: TRBJ2-1